This T cell receptor (beta chain) appears in the sequencing data of a study of regulatory T cells in long-lasting Graves disease (dated by TCRdb to the early 2020s). For the wider study: Newly diagnosed Graves' disease patients had taken antithyroid drugs for less than 3 months. This study used TCR sequencing and RNA sequencing of peripheral blood to compare persistent Graves' disease patients against newly diagnosed Graves' disease patients. A total of around 35 samples were covered by TCR sequencing, comprising approximately 13 persistent and approximately 20 newly diagnosed Graves' disease patients. The study took place in China and was registered as a clinical trial.

The CDR3 holds 14 amino acids from the cysteine to the phenylalanine. Only the CDR3 part of the read is kept: 42 bases, read in frame from the first base. Via the germline V gene, CDR1 is KGHDR and CDR2 SFDVKD. The germline V end is reduced by 5 bases and the J end by 7 bases; junction bases left unmatched: 3. Overall study outcomes, separate from this receptor: More public clonotypes were shared among persistent patients (around 2,600) than among newly diagnosed patients (roughly 1,000). The small sample size was acknowledged by the authors as a limitation that may reduce accuracy. TRBV28, TRBJ1-2 and TRBJ2-5 were preferentially used in persistent disease, while TRBV20-1 and TRBJ2-1 were favored in newly diagnosed disease. The study examined only peripheral blood because the primary lesion, thyroid tissue, could not be accessed. Lower TCR Shannon entropy and fewer highly expanded clones were observed in persistent Graves' disease patients than in newly diagnosed patients, which suggested clonal expansion. Sequencing and analysis were restricted to the TCR beta chain.

Regarding this clonotype: It has no known antigen specificity. One base away there is no much larger clone; base qualities are not given.

The protocol used for the library was multiplex PCR. The listed sequencing device is Illumina HiSeq 4000. CDR3 regions were amplified by Arm-PCR with iRepertoire HTBI primers to construct TCR beta libraries. Before sequencing, the PCR products underwent gel purification. Concerning the study's data processing: Gene usage analysis of CDR3 amino acid clonotypes relied on the roughly 67 TRBV and 15 or so TRBJ segments identified across samples. Filtered high-quality paired reads were merged into contigs using COPE and FqMerger. Contigs were aligned with BLAST to IMGT TRBV, TRBD and TRBJ reference genes, and CDR3 was defined per IMGT. Any clonotype with a frequency above 0.1% was counted as a highly expanded clone. Shannon entropy was used to measure repertoire diversity, and the Gini coefficient was used to measure V-J evenness. A clonotype was considered public if more than one individual shared it. TCRdb applied fastp at Q25 and MiXCR to the public reads, then kept only in-frame beta chains. CDR3 protein sequences are deduplicated, and each keeps its most common genes and DNA. The V and J calls reflect TCRdb's pipeline rather than the authors' work. This sample has about 470,000 distinct CDR3 sequences in its table, and 15% of those were observed once. Of the sample, 16% falls within the top ten clones.

The time point tag for this specimen amounts to: newly diagnosed GD, antithyroid drugs for less than 3 months. RNA was extracted from PBMCs in TRIzol for both TCR sequencing and RNA sequencing. Graves' disease was diagnosed according to American Thyroid Association guidelines. Recruitment of patients was carried out at an endocrinology department in Xi'an, China. From each patient, approximately 10 milliliters of peripheral blood was collected into an EDTA anticoagulant tube. Ficoll Paque Plus density gradient separation was used to isolate PBMCs, and no further T cell sorting was performed. An Agilent 2100 Bioanalyzer and agarose gel were used to assess RNA quality, and a NanoDrop 2000 was used to measure RNA concentration. The same sample was also studied in work on T cells in Graves' hyperthyroidism and ophthalmopathy. The second source states: Graves' hyperthyroidism was defined as stable when no progression to ophthalmopathy occurred over 18 months of follow-up. Hyperthyroidism patients were newly diagnosed, with disease duration under 2 months, and aged 18 to 65 years. Exclusion was applied to patients with uncontrolled infections, other autoimmune diseases, pregnancy or lactation. Diagnoses were based on clinical symptoms, serum thyroxine and TRAb, thyroid ultrasound and orbital computed tomography. The first round of RT-PCR for the TCR CDR3 was performed with the HTBI primer set and the Qiagen OneStep RT-PCR kit. Most expanded thyroid clonotypes (frequency above 0.001) were also detected in blood, a finding suggesting that blood repertoires may reflect thyroid immune responses. A model built on a 13 V-J signature distinguished ophthalmopathy from stable hyperthyroidism, reaching 87.88% sensitivity and under 84% specificity in cross-validation and 80%/75% in testing. In validation, the model predicted progression to ophthalmopathy a median of around 6.5 months before onset, with over 55% sensitivity and roughly 73% specificity. To identify TCR V-J signatures that set the groups apart, the researchers used a discovery cohort of roughly 100 patients, made up of 40 to 45 with Graves' ophthalmopathy and some 60 with stable Graves' hyperthyroidism. Whether ophthalmopathy could be predicted prospectively was tested in an independent validation cohort made up of fewer than 20 hyperthyroidism patients plus 17 patients who later progressed to ophthalmopathy. The 100 discovery patients were divided at random into training and test sets in a 7:3 ratio. In addition, the study compared T-cell repertoires in thyroid tissue and in blood from about 6 Graves' hyperthyroidism patients. After blood sampling, hyperthyroidism patients were treated with methimazole at a starting dose of 30 mg daily, and ophthalmopathy patients were treated with high-dose intravenous methylprednisolone. The libraries were constructed in a second round of multiplex PCR and then size-selected and purified. Paired-end sequencing of the libraries was performed with 100 bp reads on an Illumina HiSeq2000. Raw data were processed with SOAPnuke, discarding reads with adapters, uncalled bases, mean Phred below 15, or no exact constant-primer or identifier match. COPE v1.2.5 was used to merge the high-quality paired reads, and each unique nucleotide sequence was defined as a clonotype. MiTCR v1.1 was used to align clonotypes to the IMGT TRBV, TRBD and TRBJ reference segments. The analysis was restricted to V-J combinations with a frequency above 0.0001, which together covered 99.2% of the repertoires. The TCS score was defined as the ratio of F50 (clonal expansion) to E x V (chaos), calculated using BLOSUM62-based TCRdist between CDR3 peptides within each V-J. Welch's t-statistics and random forest reduced just over 500 V-J features to 13, which were used in a naive Bayes classifier (R e1071). No statistical method was used to fix the sample size in advance, and group allocation was not hidden from the investigators. The paper reports TCR Vbeta CDR3 sequencing of some 140 peripheral blood samples: 40 or so ophthalmopathy, roughly 80 hyperthyroidism and approximately 17 progressor patients.

The TCR originated in a woman aged 25 to 39 with Graves disease. Donor details come from another sample of the same person, matched by shared clones. The receptor chain draws on TRBV24-1 and TRBJ2-2, and 10 bases in between align with TRBD1. The sequenced sample was peripheral blood mononuclear cells (PBMCs), obtained at new diagnosis, from a patient treated with antithyroid drugs. The sequenced DNA: TGTGCCACCAGTGGACAGGGGGCCGGCGGGGAGCTGTTTTTT. Its protein reads: CATSGQGAGGELFF.